Described below is a single TCR beta chain sequence and its context. Its antigen remains unidentified. Base-call qualities are not available, and no considerably larger clone is one nucleotide away. These data belong to a study of T cells after somatic rescue of genetic block (dated by TCRdb to the early 2020s). Study-wide context: The study assessed how robust, over the long term, a T-cell system was when the system had developed through somatic rescue of a genetic block in T-cell development.

Library preparation was by the immunoSEQ multiplex PCR assay. This is the immuneACCESS table as TCRdb keeps it, with only in-frame sequences that have V and J called. A part of the clones is gone; compared with another copy, unresolved V genes explain less than half, and the rest is unexplained. Within this sample are about 63,000 clones, with approximately 90% of them counted one time only. The top ten constitute under 4% of the sample. The CDR3, cysteine through phenylalanine, is 15 amino acids long. This entry keeps only the CDR3 DNA: 45 bases, framed from base 1. V was cut back by 6 bases and J by 9 bases, leaving a gap of 18 bases between them. For CDR1 and CDR2, the germline V gene lists MNHEY and SVGAGI.

Sample: peripheral blood mononuclear cells (PBMCs). The chain couples TRBV6-5 to TRBJ1-6, and perhaps TRBD1 as D gene, on 5 matching bases. The clonotype originates from a man aged 35-49 years. The DNA sequence reads TGTGCCAGCAGCACCCCACCCGGGGGGATTTCACCCCTCCACTTT. Its product reads: CASSTPPGGISPLHF.